This entry concerns a single T cell receptor beta chain. The record originates from a study of blood T cell repertoires in COVID-19. Study as a whole: The United States, Italy and Spain were the sources of the acute and convalescent COVID-19 samples. From T cells, B-cell-depleted T cells, or PBMCs came the material, which was cDNA or gDNA.

Trimming shortened V by 3 bases and J by 4 bases, and 9 bases separated the two germline ends. The CDR3 contains 13 residues. Patients of the Seattle cohort, enrolled during active infection, were followed longitudinally. As originally analysed: Amplified reference gene primers provided the basis for estimating nucleated cell counts. The protocol was immunoSEQ multiplex PCR, while the TCRdb copy is restricted to in-frame clones and leaves out a portion. V and J calls and clone size are those listed in that table; D and trimming were worked out from the DNA. The sample shows over 150,000 clones, about 88% of them seen only once.

This TCR was sampled from a woman aged 60-75 years with COVID-19, enrolled during active disease. What was sequenced was peripheral blood. V usage is TRBV12-3 or TRBV12-4 and J usage is TRBJ1-1; D may be TRBD1 (5 bases). CDR3 loop: CASSFARATEAFF. CDR3 nucleotides: TGTGCCAGCAGTTTCGCCAGGGCCACTGAAGCTTTCTTT.